This section outlines one TCR beta chain sequence together with its context. Its antigen remains unknown. Unmatched junction bases numbered 6, after V lost 5 bases and J lost 2 bases. There are 15 residues in the CDR3. Germline V gene data show CDR1 as MDHEN and CDR2 as SYDVKM. PCR employed 60 Vbeta and 13 Jbeta primers. Repertoires were generated with immunoSEQ multiplex PCR, while TCRdb's copy carries only in-frame clones and drops some. The sample has approximately 70,000 clones, around two thirds seen once. This entry is derived from a study of cytomegalovirus exposure and HLA in healthy donors. Broader study findings: Immune exposure was documented only through CMV serostatus. Most TCR sequences were uncommon, yet certain public TCRs appeared in many donors.

The specimen was PBMCs. V usage is TRBV28 and J usage is TRBJ1-5; 7 bases agree with TRBD1. The clonotype originates from a human donor in good health. CDR3 bases: TGTGCCAGCAGTCTCCACAGGGGAGGCAATCAGCCCCAGCATTTT. Its translation: CASSLHRGGNQPQHF.